The sequence of this TCR beta chain was determined in a study of CD4 T cells in relation to SARS-CoV-2 and coronaviruses. Study information: PBMCs were cultured with antigen for around nine days before TCR beta sequencing.

In the case of this clone: Its antigen is undetermined.

Unexposed donor CD4+ T cells date from about 2011-2019, before the COVID-19 pandemic. Isolation of CD4+ T cells took place after approximately 10 days in culture. This CDR3 has 13 residues. Germline V gene data show CDR1 as MNHEY and CDR2 as SVGEGT. V lost 2 bases, J lost 3 bases, and 7 bases lay in between. The table came from immunoSEQ multiplex PCR; TCRdb's copy has only in-frame clones and leaves some out. The repertoire holds 30,000 or so clones, about three quarters seen once, with around an eighth in the top ten. The TCR comes from a human donor in good health. The material sequenced was CD4+ T cells from PBMCs, cultured in vitro. The chain has TRBV6-2 or TRBV6-3 and TRBJ2-5; possible D gene TRBD2, 5 bases. The CDR3 DNA reads TGTGCCAGCAGTTACGGGAGAGAAGAGACCCAGTACTTC. This sequence encodes CASSYGREETQYF.